This T cell receptor (beta chain) was documented in a study of glioma-infiltrating T cells. General study results and limits: Gliomas, especially low-grade, showed above-expected tissue-blood divergence; non-neoplastic patients showed below.

Many counts were recorded for this clonotype. Its antigen remains unidentified. Germline CDR1 and CDR2: SGHTA and FQGTGA. This CDR3 is built from 17 residues. Germline trimming cut 2 bases from V and 4 bases from J; bases unmatched to any gene: 10. TCR alpha and beta CDR3 regions were amplified from RNA using iRepertoire nested multiplex PCR. TCRdb reprocessed the multiplex PCR reads with MiXCR, giving one entry per CDR3 protein. Counted here are 95,000 to 110,000 distinct CDR3 sequences, around 30% occurring once; the ten biggest clones make up roughly 46%. This chain joins TRBV7-3 and TRBJ2-1; 8 bases line up with TRBD2. The receptor was derived from a human donor with low-grade glioma or glioblastoma, undergoing nonglioma brain surgery, or in good health (not recorded which). Sequencing used glioma tissue, nonneoplastic brain tissue, or PBMCs (not recorded which). As DNA, the CDR3 is TGTGCCAGCAGCTTAGGAGTCTCCGGCGGGGGGTACAATGAGCAGTTCTTC. Translation gives CASSLGVSGGGYNEQFF.